These T cell receptor beta chains were read from a single sample in a study of regulatory T cells in long-lasting Graves disease. One entry per CDR3 protein results from TCRdb running MiXCR on the multiplex PCR reads. Of 350,000 to 450,000 distinct CDR3 sequences listed, approximately 15% were seen once; the top ten hold approximately 7.8%. Separately, the same data were catalogued under a study of T cells in Graves' hyperthyroidism and ophthalmopathy.

The sequenced sample was peripheral blood mononuclear cells (PBMCs), obtained at new diagnosis, from a patient treated with antithyroid drugs. The receptor set was obtained from a woman in her thirties or forties with Graves disease. The CDR3 runs from the conserved cysteine through the conserved F or W. A D gene is named only where the DNA matches it firmly. Part of the rows lack a size; the others show once, few, many or a class for expanded clones.

many,TRBJ2-7,14,TRBV6-1,NA,CASSGASPPYEQYF,TGTGCCAGCAGCGGTGCTAGCCCGCCCTACGAGCAGTACTTC
few,TRBJ2-3,11,TRBV3-1,NA,CASRQQDTQYF,TGTGCCAGCAGGCAACAGGATACGCAGTATTTT
many,TRBJ2-1,17,TRBV7-9,TRBD2,CASSSTTSGSRYNEQFF,TGTGCCAGCAGCTCGACGACTAGCGGGAGTCGCTACAATGAGCAGTTCTTC
NA,TRBJ2-1,16,TRBV28,TRBD2,CASSLFRAGAYNEQFF,TGTGCCAGCAGTTTATTTAGGGCGGGGGCCTACAATGAGCAGTTCTTC
few,TRBJ1-5,14,TRBV12-3/TRBV12-4,NA,CASSAAGSNQPQHF,TGTGCCAGCAGCGCTGCGGGGAGCAATCAGCCCCAGCATTTT
many,TRBJ2-1,14,TRBV3-1,TRBD2,CASSQEASGRAGFF,TGTGCCAGCAGCCAAGAGGCTAGCGGGAGGGCCGGGTTCTTC
many,TRBJ2-3,18,TRBV24-1,NA,CATSEPPILGASTDTQYF,TGTGCCACCAGTGAACCACCAATCCTAGGGGCTAGCACAGATACGCAGTATTTT
NA,TRBJ2-3,15,TRBV20-1,NA,CSARPNMRSTDTQYF,TGCAGTGCTAGACCAAACATGAGATCCACAGATACGCAGTATTTT
many,TRBJ2-5,14,TRBV29-1,NA,CSVEDGDPQETQYF,TGCAGCGTTGAAGACGGAGATCCGCAAGAGACCCAGTACTTC
few,TRBJ1-2,14,TRBV20-1,NA,CSARGGQGISGYTF,TGCAGTGCGAGGGGGGGCCAGGGGATCTCTGGCTACACCTTC
few,TRBJ2-1,16,TRBV20-1,TRBD2,CSPLKREGSSYNEQFF,TGCAGTCCCCTTAAGCGGGAGGGGAGCTCCTACAATGAGCAGTTCTTC
many,TRBJ2-2,16,TRBV12-3/TRBV12-4,TRBD2,CASTLGLSSGTGELFF,TGTGCCAGCACCCTGGGCCTTTCTAGCGGAACCGGGGAGCTGTTTTTT
NA,TRBJ2-7,15,TRBV6-1,TRBD1,CASSKPGTGGDEQYF,TGTGCCAGCAGCAAGCCTGGGACAGGGGGCGACGAGCAGTACTTC
many,TRBJ1-2,11,TRBV10-2,NA,CASGGDYGYTF,TGCGCCAGCGGGGGAGATTATGGCTACACCTTC
few,TRBJ2-1,15,TRBV19,NA,CASSIGTDGGREQFF,TGTGCCAGTAGTATTGGGACCGACGGCGGCCGTGAGCAGTTCTTC
many,TRBJ2-4,17,TRBV28,TRBD2,CASSSRLAGFAKNIQYF,TGTGCCAGCAGTAGTCGATTAGCGGGATTTGCCAAAAACATTCAGTACTTC
many,TRBJ2-1,13,TRBV10-2,NA,CASSEQGIDEQFF,TGCGCCAGCAGTGAGCAGGGAATCGATGAGCAGTTCTTC
many,TRBJ2-5,18,TRBV28,TRBD1,CASSSTKRTGVIQETQYF,TGTGCCAGCAGTTCGACTAAAAGGACAGGGGTCATACAAGAGACCCAGTACTTC
NA,TRBJ2-1,18,TRBV6-2/TRBV6-3,TRBD2,CASSYSRSSGSGNNEQFF,TGTGCCAGCAGTTACTCAAGATCTAGCGGGAGTGGGAACAATGAGCAGTTCTTC
NA,TRBJ2-3,14,TRBV5-6,TRBD2,CASSHWGGPDTQYF,TGTGCCAGCAGCCACTGGGGGGGTCCAGATACGCAGTATTTT
many,TRBJ2-7,15,TRBV5-8,NA,CASSLDGPGPYEQYF,TGTGCCAGCAGCTTGGATGGTCCAGGACCTTACGAGCAGTACTTC
many,TRBJ1-6,14,TRBV2,NA,CASRQTGGNSPLHF,TGTGCCAGCAGGCAGACAGGAGGCAATTCACCCCTCCACTTT
few,TRBJ2-1,17,TRBV20-1,TRBD1,CSARKTGGLGTYNEQFF,TGCAGTGCTAGAAAGACAGGGGGTCTTGGTACGTACAATGAGCAGTTCTTC
few,TRBJ2-5,15,TRBV18,TRBD2,CASSPPGTSDETQYF,TGTGCCAGCTCACCGCCCGGGACTAGCGACGAGACCCAGTACTTC
many,TRBJ1-1,15,TRBV13,NA,CASSSLRVVNTEAFF,TGTGCCAGCAGCTCCCTCAGGGTTGTGAACACTGAAGCTTTCTTT
NA,TRBJ1-2,14,TRBV19,TRBD1,CASSIGTGNYGYTF,TGTGCCAGTAGTATAGGGACAGGGAACTATGGCTACACCTTC
many,TRBJ2-2,18,TRBV5-1,TRBD2,CASSSTAGLAGTTGELFF,TGCGCCAGCAGCTCGACCGCGGGACTAGCGGGTACCACCGGGGAGCTGTTTTTT
many,TRBJ1-3,15,TRBV11-2,NA,CASSLDIPSGNTIYF,TGTGCCAGCAGCTTAGACATCCCCTCTGGAAACACCATATATTTT